This T cell receptor (beta chain) was sequenced during a study of OX40 agonist ivuxolimab in advanced cancers. Here immunoSEQ multiplex PCR was the method, and the copy in TCRdb shows in-frame clones only, minus some. The sample has 60,000 to 65,000 clones, roughly 81% seen once. The CDR3 has 14 amino acids. The germline CDR1 and CDR2 sequences are LNHDA and SQIVND (reference sequence). Trimming stripped 5 bases from V and 0 bases from J, with 10 bases between. The chain uses TRBV19 and TRBJ1-1; D gene ambiguous. Sequences were derived from CD4+ or CD8+ T cells sorted from blood, sampled in a trial of the OX40 agonist ivuxolimab. The receptor's source is an adult with an advanced solid tumor such as melanoma, head and neck, liver or kidney cancer. The DNA of the CDR3 is TGTGCCAGTAGTCGACACTACATGAACACTGAAGCTTTCTTT. It encodes CASSRHYMNTEAFF.